The next 13 T cell receptor beta chains were all read from a single sample in a study of Ad26.COV2.S vaccination and SARS-CoV-2 variants. Treatment defined: roughly 19 received Ad26.COV2.S at low or high dose, single or two shots; about five received placebo; per-sample allocation not given. Sampling took place 63 days after the first vaccine or placebo injection. Libraries were prepared by immunoSEQ multiplex PCR; TCRdb keeps only in-frame clonotypes and omits some of them. This sample has 300,000 to 400,000 clones, with almost 90% found just once. The specimen was peripheral blood, collected in a trial of Ad26.COV2.S vaccine versus placebo. Receptors were obtained from a person between 18 and 65 years old who received the Ad26.COV2.S COVID-19 vaccine or a placebo.

This chain connects TRBV25-1 to TRBJ2-7; possibly TRBD1 or TRBD2 for D (6 bases each). This CDR3 has 16 residues. CDR1 is MGHDK, CDR2 SYGVNS, per germline. With 4 bases removed from V and 4 bases from J, the gap between germline ends came to 20 bases. Written as DNA, the CDR3 is TGTGCCAGCAGTGTTCCCGAGGGGGGAGGAGGATACGAGCAGTACTTC. Protein product: CASSVPEGGGGYEQYF.

Of note for this clone: Additional DNA sequences in this sample encode the identical CDR3. The rearrangement links TRBV7-9 to TRBJ1-1, with unresolved D. Germline CDR1 reads SEHNR; CDR2 reads FQNEAQ (reference sequence). The length of the CDR3 is 11 residues. Deletions cut 3 bases from V and 4 bases from J, with 3 bases between. The CDR3 reads CASSLSTEAFF. The CDR3 nucleotides read TGTGCCAGCAGCTTGTCCACTGAAGCTTTCTTT.

Comments on this clone: At one end, the junction sequence differs from germline, possibly due to a read error. The rearrangement links TRBV19 to TRBJ1-2; 8 nucleotides align to TRBD1. This CDR3 has 14 amino acids. CDR1 and CDR2 (germline): LNHDA, SQIVND (reference sequence). The DNA for the CDR3 is TGTGCCAGTAGCATAGGACAGGGCGGGTATGGCTACACCTTC. This codes for CASSIGQGGYGYTF.

This chain joins TRBV5-4 and TRBJ1-2; D perhaps matches TRBD1 (5 bases). This CDR3 contains 13 residues. V was clipped by 8 bases and J by 2 bases, with 13 bases between them. Germline CDR1 SGHNT, CDR2 YYREEE (reference sequence). The CDR3 DNA reads TGTGCCAGTAATGCCGGGGGGAACTATGGCTACACCTTC. This codes for CASNAGGNYGYTF.

The chain has TRBV19 and TRBJ2-3, with 9 bases aligning to TRBD2. V lost 5 bases to trimming and J lost 11 bases; unmatched junction nucleotides: 17. The CDR3 loop spans 16 amino acids. Germline V gene data show CDR1 as LNHDA and CDR2 as SQIVND (reference sequence). DNA for the CDR3: TGTGCCAGTAGTGGCGGAACTGGCGGGGGGGGAATAAGGCAGTATTTT. Translation gives CASSGGTGGGGIRQYF.

This chain connects TRBV5-6 to TRBJ2-1, with TRBD1 identical over 7 bases. V lost 1 base to trimming and J lost 7 bases; unmatched junction nucleotides: 14. This CDR3 has 17 amino acids. CDR1 is SGHDT, CDR2 YYEEEE, per germline. CDR3 nucleotide sequence: TGTGCCAGCAGCTTGTCCGGGACAGTAATCCCTCTAAATGAGCAGTTCTTC. It encodes CASSLSGTVIPLNEQFF.

The chain couples TRBV7-2 to TRBJ2-7; no clear D gene. This CDR3 contains 13 residues. Per the germline V gene, CDR1 is SGHTA and CDR2 is FQGNSA. V was cut by 5 bases and J by 2 bases, with 10 bases left in between. The CDR3 DNA sequence: TGTGCCAGCAGCGCGACCCAAACCTACGAGCAGTACTTC. Protein: CASSATQTYEQYF.

J is TRBJ1-2 and V is TRBV19; TRBD1 aligns across 10 bases. The V and J ends lost 3 bases and 7 bases, in that order; junction bases with no gene match: 5. This CDR3 has 14 amino acids. Germline values: CDR1 LNHDA, CDR2 SQIVND (reference sequence). The CDR3 reads CASSIGTGAAGYTF. For the CDR3, the DNA is TGTGCCAGTAGTATCGGGACAGGGGCAGCTGGCTACACCTTC.

The chain couples TRBV9 to TRBJ2-5, with D possibly matching TRBD2 (6 bases). V was shortened by 2 bases and J by 1 base, with 9 bases between the two germline ends. Germline CDR1 reads SGDLS; CDR2 reads YYNGEE. The CDR3 loop spans 14 amino acids. The CDR3 is CASSVGGVQETQYF. CDR3 DNA sequence: TGTGCCAGCAGCGTGGGCGGGGTCCAAGAGACCCAGTACTTC.

The chain's CDR3 is CASSQTRATDTQYF. CDR3 sequence (DNA): TGTGCCAGCAGCCAGACGCGGGCCACAGATACGCAGTATTTT. This chain joins TRBV3-1 (or the pseudogene TRBV3-2) and TRBJ2-3; D is perhaps TRBD2 (5 bases). The CDR3 is made up of 14 amino acids. The germline V and J ends were trimmed by 3 bases and 2 bases, with 9 bases remaining between them. From germline, CDR1 is LGHDT and CDR2 YNNKEL (reference sequence).

In this sample, this clone turned up a few times. The germline gene is not matched at one end of the junction; a read error may be the cause. This chain uses TRBV28 with TRBJ2-7; D gene uncertain. Germline assignment: CDR1 MDHEN and CDR2 SYDVKM. The CDR3 has 12 amino acids. The DNA for the CDR3 is TGTGCCAGCAGTTTATTGTCCGCTGGGCAGTCCTTC. Translation: CASSLLSAGQSF.

The rearrangement links TRBV13 to TRBJ1-1, with TRBD1 as a possible D gene (6 bases). Trimming removed 0 bases from V and 4 bases from J, with 12 bases in between. The CDR3 length is 15 residues. Looked up from germline, CDR1 is PRHDT and CDR2 is FYEKMQ (reference sequence). The CDR3: CASSLGNRGFTEAFF. CDR3 coding DNA: TGTGCCAGCAGCTTAGGCAATAGGGGGTTCACTGAAGCTTTCTTT.

The rearrangement uses TRBV18 and TRBJ2-1; 7 bases align to TRBD2. The CDR3 runs to 16 residues. CDR1 and CDR2 from the germline V gene are KGHSH and LQKENI. V lost 3 bases and J lost 7; bases outside the gene matches: 12. The CDR3 DNA sequence: TGTGCCAGCTCACCTATAGAAGCGGGACGGTTGAATGAGCAGTTCTTC. It is translated as CASSPIEAGRLNEQFF.